The 20 T cell receptor beta chains below come from one sample, sequenced in a study of OX40 agonist ivuxolimab in advanced cancers. Profiled with immunoSEQ multiplex PCR; TCRdb holds only in-frame clones, not every one. Of some 25,000 clones detected, just over 85% appear once; the ten largest clones hold more than 12%. The material sequenced was CD4+ or CD8+ T cells sorted from blood, taken in a trial of the OX40 agonist ivuxolimab. These receptors all come from an adult with an advanced solid tumor such as melanoma, head and neck, liver or kidney cancer.

This clone has just one count. The V gene is TRBV5-1, the J gene TRBJ1-1; 7 positions agree with TRBD1. With 4 bases clipped from V and 5 bases from J, the junction kept 11 bases outside the gene matches. The CDR3 covers 15 residues. Per the germline V gene, CDR1 is SGHRS and CDR2 is YFSETQ. The CDR3 region is CASSPSQGSRTEAFF. In nucleotides, the CDR3 is TGCGCCAGCAGCCCGTCACAGGGGAGTCGAACTGAAGCTTTCTTT.

The V and J genes are TRBV29-1 and TRBJ2-7; 7 nucleotides line up with TRBD1. Germline lookup yields CDR1 SQVTM and CDR2 ANQGSEA. Germline trimming cut 5 bases from V and 2 bases from J; bases unmatched to any gene: 6. The CDR3 contains 13 residues. CDR3 DNA: TGCAGCGTTTGGGACAGTTCAGCCTACGAGCAGTACTTC. Encoded protein: CSVWDSSAYEQYF.

The chain recombines TRBV27 with TRBJ1-2, with 8 bases fitting TRBD1. Germline trimming cut 6 bases from V and 0 bases from J; bases unmatched to any gene: 6. The CDR3 runs 15 residues. Germline assignment: CDR1 MNHEY and CDR2 SMNVEV (reference sequence). The CDR3: CASSPRDRTNYGYTF. In DNA, the CDR3 is TGTGCCAGCAGCCCCCGGGACAGGACTAACTATGGCTACACCTTC.

This clone is categorized as medium-sized. This chain joins TRBV7-2 and TRBJ1-2; D may be TRBD1 (5 bases). The germline gives CDR1 SGHTA, CDR2 FQGNSA. Deletions cut 4 bases from V and 3 bases from J, with 12 bases between. The CDR3 covers 14 residues. The CDR3 reads CASSSILTDYGYTF. The CDR3, as DNA: TGTGCCAGCAGCTCCATCCTGACAGACTATGGCTACACCTTC.

The V call is TRBV9, the J call TRBJ1-2, with a possible D match to TRBD1 (6 bases). CDR1 and CDR2 (germline): SGDLS, YYNGEE. The CDR3 sequence is 17 residues long. V was trimmed by 3 bases and J by 6 bases, leaving 24 bases between them. The CDR3 loop is CASSGTRHDRRSDGYTF. CDR3 bases: TGTGCCAGCAGCGGCACTCGGCACGACAGGAGGAGTGATGGCTACACCTTC.

This chain links TRBV7-9 with TRBJ2-2; weak D call: TRBD1 (5 bases). The CDR3 extends over 14 amino acids. Trimming removed 5 bases at V and 2 bases at J, with 9 bases between. The germline V gene has CDR1 SEHNR and CDR2 FQNEAQ (reference sequence). In DNA, the CDR3 is TGTGCCAGCAGCCCCGGACAAAACACCGGGGAGCTGTTTTTT. This translates into CASSPGQNTGELFF.

This chain connects TRBV11-2 to TRBJ2-5; TRBD1 is a possible D gene (6 bases). CDR3 length: 15 amino acids. V lost 6 bases to trimming and J lost 2 bases, with 16 bases between them. Germline V gene lookup returns CDR1 SGHAT and CDR2 FQNNGV. CDR3 coding DNA: TGTGCCAGCAGTTTGAATTGGGGGCCTCAAGAGACCCAGTACTTC. Protein: CASSLNWGPQETQYF.

The J gene is TRBJ1-5, the V gene TRBV27, with a tentative D call TRBD1 (6 bases). The CDR3 consists of 16 residues. The V gene lost 6 bases and the J gene lost 6 bases, with 21 bases spanning the gap. Germline lookup yields CDR1 MNHEY and CDR2 SMNVEV (reference sequence). The CDR3 loop reads CASSRSSDRRGQPQHF. CDR3 DNA: TGTGCCAGCAGCCGCTCCTCCGACAGGCGGGGTCAGCCCCAGCATTTT.

The chain joins TRBV9 to TRBJ2-3; TRBD2 matches at 10 bases. The V segment lost 6 bases and the J segment 5 bases; nucleotides outside the gene matches: 12. This CDR3 is 16 amino acids long. The germline V gene encodes CDR1 SGDLS and CDR2 YYNGEE. CDR3 loop: CASTLRASGSLDTQYF. Written as DNA, the CDR3 is TGTGCCAGCACCCTTAGGGCTAGCGGGAGTTTAGATACGCAGTATTTT.

This chain uses TRBV29-1 with TRBJ2-1, with 9 bases fitting TRBD2. The CDR3 has 18 amino acids. Germline CDR1 and CDR2: SQVTM and ANQGSEA. J lost 1 base, V lost 1 base, and 11 bases had no gene match. The chain's CDR3 is CSVEGDIAGEGSYNEQFF. The CDR3 nucleotides read TGCAGCGTTGAAGGCGATATAGCGGGAGAGGGGTCCTACAATGAGCAGTTCTTC.

V is TRBV27 and J is TRBJ1-2; D unresolved. The V gene lost 0 bases and the J gene lost 0 bases, with 5 bases spanning the gap. Germline CDR1 MNHEY, CDR2 SMNVEV (reference sequence). The CDR3 totals 14 residues. The CDR3 bases are TGTGCCAGCAGTTTATCTGGCGCTAACTATGGCTACACCTTC. Translated: CASSLSGANYGYTF.

V and J are TRBV7-6 and TRBJ2-1; 10 bases match TRBD1. Germline CDR1 is SGHVS and CDR2 is FNYEAQ. CDR3 size: 14 residues. V was clipped by 5 bases and J by 7 bases; unmatched bases: 5. CDR3 in amino acids: CASSRQGAGNEQFF. Here the CDR3 DNA reads TGTGCCAGCAGCCGACAGGGGGCAGGGAATGAGCAGTTCTTC.

V gene TRBV30 combines with J gene TRBJ1-4; 7 bases agree with TRBD1. V dropped 3 bases and J dropped 0; count of bases not matched to a gene: 13. This CDR3 is built from 18 residues. Germline lookup yields CDR1 GTSNPN and CDR2 SVGIG (reference sequence). CDR3 DNA sequence: TGTGCCTGGAGCGAATATTCAGGGGGAGGAGCAACTAATGAAAAACTGTTTTTT. Protein sequence: CAWSEYSGGGATNEKLFF.

This clone is medium-sized (0.01 to 0.1%). The chain has TRBV7-9 and TRBJ2-1, with D perhaps TRBD1 (6 bases). V lost 6 bases and J lost 6, with 9 bases in between. This CDR3 spans 12 amino acids. Germline V gene lookup returns CDR1 SEHNR and CDR2 FQNEAQ (reference sequence). CDR3 loop: CASRLGANEQFF. For the CDR3, the DNA is TGTGCCAGCAGATTGGGGGCCAATGAGCAGTTCTTC.

This sequence joins TRBV12-5 and TRBJ2-5, with D possibly matching TRBD1 (5 bases). Between the trimmed V and J ends, which lost 7 bases and 3 bases, there was a span of 15 bases. This CDR3 has 14 residues. Germline V CDR1 and CDR2: LGHNT, FRNRAP. The CDR3 region is CASASGNTKETQYF. The CDR3 nucleotides are TGTGCTAGTGCCTCAGGGAACACAAAAGAGACCCAGTACTTC.

V is TRBV9 and J is TRBJ2-2, with D possibly TRBD1 on 6 matching bases. CDR1 SGDLS and CDR2 YYNGEE come from the germline V gene. This CDR3 has 13 amino acids. V dropped 6 bases and J dropped 6 bases, with 12 bases sitting between them. As DNA, the CDR3 is TGTGCCAGCACCCCTCCAGGGGCCGGGGAGCTGTTTTTT. This sequence encodes CASTPPGAGELFF. Using reference TRBV9 and TRBJ2-2 for the parts outside the CDR3, the full variable domain is DSGVTQTPKHLITATGQRVTLRCSPRSGDLSVYWYQQSLDQGLQFLIQYYNGEERAKGNILERFSAQQFPDLHSELNLSSLELGDSALYFCASTPPGAGELFFGEGSRLTVL.

This clone was detected once. CDR3 sequence: CASSRASPNTGELFF. The CDR3 DNA sequence: TGTGCCAGCAGCCGGGCTAGCCCGAACACCGGGGAGCTGTTTTTT. The rearrangement joins TRBV4-2 to TRBJ2-2, with a tentative D call TRBD2 (5 bases). V was shortened by 4 bases and J by 0 bases, with 9 bases between the two germline ends. The V gene's germline CDR1 is LGHNA and CDR2 YNFKEQ. This CDR3 has 15 amino acids.

The rearrangement links TRBV10-3 to TRBJ1-5; unclear D gene. Germline CDR1 ENHRY, CDR2 SYGVKD. Trimming took off 9 bases at V and 0 bases at J, with 12 bases between the two ends. The CDR3 loop spans 14 amino acids. CDR3: CAILVGSSNQPQHF. DNA of the CDR3: TGTGCCATTCTAGTAGGTAGTAGCAATCAGCCCCAGCATTTT.

The chain carries TRBV9 and TRBJ2-4; 9 bases map to TRBD1. Germline CDR1 SGDLS, CDR2 YYNGEE. The CDR3 spans 15 residues. The trim removed 3 bases at V and 5 bases at J, leaving 6 bases unmatched. The DNA of the CDR3 is TGTGCCAGCAGCGGAGGGACAGGGATACAAAACATTCAGTACTTC. Translated: CASSGGTGIQNIQYF.

The chain uses TRBV11-2 and TRBJ2-5, with D possibly matching TRBD2 (6 bases). Germline V gene data show CDR1 as SGHAT and CDR2 as FQNNGV. V lost 1 base, J lost 2 bases, and 11 bases lay in between. CDR3 length: 15 residues. In nucleotides, the CDR3 is TGTGCCAGCAGCTTAGGGGGGGACCCACAAGAGACCCAGTACTTC. It encodes CASSLGGDPQETQYF.